The 21 T cell receptor beta chains reported below all come from one sample, sequenced in a study of shared clonotypes between healthy human individuals. Here immunoSEQ multiplex PCR was the method, and the copy in TCRdb shows in-frame clones only, minus some. The sample carries about 470,000 clones, roughly 77% recorded once. Sequenced: PBMCs. The receptors come from a woman between 35 and 50 years old in good health. Some clones in this sample may be carry-over from other donors' samples.

The chain has TRBV27 and TRBJ2-3; the match to TRBD2 covers 11 bases. Germline values: CDR1 MNHEY, CDR2 SMNVEV (reference sequence). Germline trimming cut 6 bases from V and 6 bases from J; bases unmatched to any gene: 17. There are 18 residues in the CDR3. In DNA, the CDR3 is TGTGCCAGCAGGACCCCCCGACTAGCGGGAACTGGGGGCGATACGCAGTATTTT. Translated, it gives CASRTPRLAGTGGDTQYF.

The V call is TRBV5-1, the J call TRBJ1-2; the D gene is possibly TRBD1 (5 bases). The CDR3 is made up of 14 amino acids. V lost 1 base, J lost 0 bases, and 7 bases lay in between. Germline-derived CDR1 and CDR2 are SGHRS and YFSETQ. CDR3 loop: CASSLRGTNYGYTF. For the CDR3, the DNA is TGCGCCAGCAGCTTGAGGGGTACTAACTATGGCTACACCTTC.

This clone has a single count. This same CDR3 is encoded by further DNA sequences in the sample. The gene calls are TRBV5-6 and TRBJ2-3; D may be TRBD1 (5 bases). The germline V gene has CDR1 SGHDT and CDR2 YYEEEE. The CDR3 sequence is 13 residues long. V was shortened by 2 bases and J by 4 bases, with 8 bases between the two germline ends. Here the CDR3 DNA reads TGTGCCAGCAGCTTTTCAGGGTCAGATACGCAGTATTTT. It yields the protein CASSFSGSDTQYF.

The gene calls are TRBV28 and TRBJ2-2, with D unclear. The CDR3 runs 13 residues. Germline V gives CDR1 MDHEN, CDR2 SYDVKM. V shed 2 bases and J shed 6 bases, with 7 bases lying between them. CDR3 amino acids: CASSLESPGELFF. CDR3 bases: TGTGCCAGCAGTTTAGAGAGCCCCGGGGAGCTGTTTTTT. The full variable domain, rest sourced from reference TRBV28 and TRBJ2-2, is DVKVTQSSRYLVKRTGEKVFLECVQDMDHENMFWYRQDPGLGLRLIYFSYDVKMKEKGDIPEGYSVSREKKERFSLILESASTNQTSMYLCASSLESPGELFFGEGSRLTVL.

The rearrangement links TRBV30 to TRBJ1-2; D not resolved. In germline, CDR1 is GTSNPN, CDR2 SVGIG (reference sequence). This CDR3 comprises 12 residues. Trimming shortened V by 4 bases and J by 1 base, and 7 bases separated the two germline ends. The CDR3 spells CAWTGSNYGYTF. CDR3 DNA: TGTGCCTGGACCGGGAGTAACTATGGCTACACCTTC.

V and J are TRBV7-9 and TRBJ2-5; D unclear. From germline, CDR1 is SEHNR and CDR2 FQNEAQ (reference sequence). Trimming removed 5 bases at V and 1 base at J, with 8 bases between. The CDR3 is 13 amino acids. The CDR3 reads CASSQDPQETQYF. In DNA, the CDR3 is TGTGCCAGCAGCCAAGATCCCCAAGAGACCCAGTACTTC.

The CDR3 region has the DNA TGTGCCAGCAGTGCGCGGGAGGGGCGCAATGAGCAGTTCTTC. Protein: CASSAREGRNEQFF. J is TRBJ2-1 and V is TRBV2; 9 nucleotides line up with TRBD2. From germline, CDR1 is SNHLY and CDR2 FYNNEI. This CDR3 spans 14 amino acids. Trimming cost V 4 bases and J 6 bases; bases outside gene matches: 4.

The chain recombines TRBV30 with TRBJ2-3; 8 positions match TRBD2. The ends lost 1 base at V and 8 bases at J; junction bases unmatched: 5. CDR1 is GTSNPN, CDR2 SVGIG, per germline (reference sequence). There are 13 residues in the CDR3. The chain's CDR3 is CAWSAGGPTTQYF. The CDR3 bases are TGTGCCTGGAGTGCGGGAGGGCCGACTACGCAGTATTTT.

The chain has TRBV2 and TRBJ1-5; tentatively, D is TRBD1 (5 bases). This CDR3 has 14 residues. Looked up from germline, CDR1 is SNHLY and CDR2 is FYNNEI. V lost 10 bases and J lost 3, with 16 bases in between. In DNA, the CDR3 is TGTGCCACCCGGGGCCGAGGGACCAATCAGCCCCAGCATTTT. This codes for CATRGRGTNQPQHF.

On this clone: Different DNA sequences within this sample yield the same CDR3. The chain recombines TRBV28 with TRBJ1-1, with D possibly being TRBD1 (5 bases). CDR3 length equals 15 residues. The germline V and J ends were trimmed by 5 bases and 6 bases, with 19 bases remaining between them. Germline assignment: CDR1 MDHEN and CDR2 SYDVKM. CDR3 DNA: TGTGCCAGCAGTCCCCTCGGCGGGGCGGGCTCTGAAGCTTTCTTT. Translation gives CASSPLGGAGSEAFF.

V and J are TRBV27 and TRBJ2-5; TRBD1 matches 7 bases. The germline V gene has CDR1 MNHEY and CDR2 SMNVEV (reference sequence). The CDR3 sequence is 15 residues long. J gave up 5 bases and V 7 bases, and 13 bases lay outside the gene matches. Here the CDR3 DNA reads TGTGCCAGCAAAGGGGGCCCCGGCATATGGGAGACCCAGTACTTC. Translating it yields CASKGGPGIWETQYF.

V usage is TRBV6-6 and J usage is TRBJ1-1, with D possibly matching TRBD1 (6 bases). Trimming removed 7 bases from V and 4 bases from J, with 22 bases in between. In germline, CDR1 is MNHNY, CDR2 SVGAGI (reference sequence). The CDR3 has 16 residues. The CDR3 sequence: CASTPYLPGATTEAFF. For the CDR3, the DNA is TGTGCCAGCACCCCTTATCTCCCAGGGGCGACCACTGAAGCTTTCTTT.

V and J are TRBV28 and TRBJ1-2; unclear D gene. With 6 bases removed from V and 4 bases from J, the gap between germline ends came to 9 bases. In germline, CDR1 is MDHEN, CDR2 SYDVKM. There are 12 residues in the CDR3. Written as DNA, the CDR3 is TGTGCCAGCAGAAATGTGGGCTATGGCTACACCTTC. As protein: CASRNVGYGYTF.

About this clone: Other DNA sequences in the sample encode the same CDR3. The chain has TRBV4-1 and TRBJ1-1; TRBD1 might be the D (6 bases). The CDR3 totals 15 residues. Germline V gene lookup returns CDR1 MGHRA and CDR2 YSYEKL. Trimming took off 4 bases at V and 0 bases at J, with 12 bases between the two ends. The CDR3 coding sequence is TGCGCCAGCAGCCGGCCAGGGGCCCTGAACACTGAAGCTTTCTTT. Encoded protein: CASSRPGALNTEAFF.

The chain carries TRBV4-1 and TRBJ1-1; D remains ambiguous. This CDR3 is built from 15 residues. V was pared by 4 bases and J by 0 bases, with 12 bases between. CDR1 is MGHRA and CDR2 is YSYEKL in the germline V gene. The DNA for the CDR3 is TGCGCCAGCAGCCCCTCCCTTTTCATGAACACTGAAGCTTTCTTT. Translated, it gives CASSPSLFMNTEAFF.

The chain combines TRBV9 with TRBJ2-1, with D possibly TRBD1 on 6 matching bases. Per the germline V gene, CDR1 is SGDLS and CDR2 is YYNGEE. The CDR3 contains 17 residues. V lost 0 bases, J lost 5 bases, and 18 bases lay in between. This CDR3 is CASSVGSRGGTHNEQFF. The CDR3, as DNA: TGTGCCAGCAGCGTAGGATCAAGAGGGGGAACACACAATGAGCAGTTCTTC.

This clone appeared a few times. This chain links TRBV19 with TRBJ1-2, with TRBD1 as a possible D gene (6 bases). This CDR3 contains 13 residues. The V gene lost 7 bases and the J gene lost 4 bases, with 13 bases spanning the gap. Per germline, CDR1 LNHDA and CDR2 SQIVND (reference sequence). The CDR3 sequence is CASTVGQAYGYTF. CDR3 nucleotides: TGTGCCAGTACCGTGGGACAAGCCTATGGCTACACCTTC.

The rearrangement joins TRBV19 to TRBJ2-1, with D unclear. The CDR3 runs to 12 residues. Germline V gene sequence: CDR1 LNHDA, CDR2 SQIVND (reference sequence). The V gene lost 1 base and the J gene lost 9 bases, with 7 bases spanning the gap. CDR3 in DNA: TGTGCCAGTAGTATAGTAGGGCTTGAGCAGTTCTTC. Translation: CASSIVGLEQFF.

The V gene is TRBV27, the J gene TRBJ1-5; D is unclear. This CDR3 comprises 14 residues. V was pared by 3 bases and J by 2 bases, with 8 bases between. CDR1 and CDR2 (germline): MNHEY, SMNVEV (reference sequence). The CDR3 region is CASSFSRGNQPQHF. As DNA, the CDR3 is TGTGCCAGCAGTTTTAGCCGTGGCAATCAGCCCCAGCATTTT.

The chain couples TRBV2 to TRBJ1-1, with TRBD1 identical over 7 bases. The CDR3 sequence is 15 residues long. The V and J ends lost 4 bases and 3 bases, in that order; junction bases with no gene match: 8. Germline V gene sequence: CDR1 SNHLY, CDR2 FYNNEI. CDR3 in DNA: TGTGCCAGCAGTGTAAGCTGGCAGGGGGACACTGAAGCTTTCTTT. Translating gives CASSVSWQGDTEAFF.

This clone was found once. The rearrangement links TRBV4-3 to TRBJ2-6, with D hard to call. Germline loops: CDR1 LGHNA, CDR2 YSLEER. The CDR3 has 16 residues. Trimming cost V 0 bases and J 0 bases, with 6 bases left between them. Written as DNA, the CDR3 is TGCGCCAGCAGCCAAGATGCACCCTCTGGGGCCAACGTCCTGACTTTC. It codes for CASSQDAPSGANVLTF.